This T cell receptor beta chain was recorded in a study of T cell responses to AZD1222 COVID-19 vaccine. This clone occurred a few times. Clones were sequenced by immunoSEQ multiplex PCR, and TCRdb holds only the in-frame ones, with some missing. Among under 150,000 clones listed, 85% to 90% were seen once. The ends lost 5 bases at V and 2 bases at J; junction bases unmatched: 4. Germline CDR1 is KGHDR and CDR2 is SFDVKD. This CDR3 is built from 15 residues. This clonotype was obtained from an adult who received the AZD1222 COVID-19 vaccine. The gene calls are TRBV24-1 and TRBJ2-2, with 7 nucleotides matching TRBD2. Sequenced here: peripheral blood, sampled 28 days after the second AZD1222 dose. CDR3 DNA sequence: TGTGCCACCAGTGGAGCTAGCGGAAACACCGGGGAGCTGTTTTTT. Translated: CATSGASGNTGELFF.